This T cell receptor beta chain originates from a study of CD8 T cells in Susac syndrome. Findings and caveats of the study: Susac-specific public clones in total CD8+ repertoires numbered about 17; in CD8+ TEMRA repertoires, they numbered a few.

The CDR3 has 14 amino acids. Trimming cost V 3 bases and J 6 bases; bases outside gene matches: 4. The germline V gene encodes CDR1 MRHNA and CDR2 SNTAGT. The RNA, about 0.45 to 1 ug, was put through reverse transcription using random hexamers. One entry per CDR3 protein, called by TCRdb with MiXCR from the immunoSEQ multiplex PCR reads. Here the sample spans about 76,000 distinct CDR3 sequences, 93% being singletons. Negative magnetic isolation gave CD8+ and CD4+ cells; FACS enriched CD8+ TEMRA. As for this clonotype: Its antigen is unidentified.

The sample comprised CD8+ T cells from PBMCs. The genes are TRBV6-4 and TRBJ1-1, with TRBD1 matching 10 bases. This clonotype originated in a human donor with Susac syndrome. CDR3 coding DNA: TGTGCCAGCAGTGAGACAGGGGGCGCCTCTGAAGCTTTCTTT. Translation: CASSETGGASEAFF.